Below are 26 T cell receptor beta chains sequenced from a single sample in a study of cytomegalovirus exposure and HLA in healthy donors. PCR used 60 Vbeta primers and 13 Jbeta primers. Profiling relied on immunoSEQ multiplex PCR, and the TCRdb table lists in-frame clones only, not all of them. The repertoire holds 160,000 or so clones, 60% to 80% seen once, with about 4.5% in the top ten. Sequenced sample: PBMCs. The receptors here all came from a man aged 18 to 35 in good health and CMV-seropositive.

This clone turned up a few times. The genes are TRBV5-1 and TRBJ2-2; perhaps TRBD1 as D (6 bases). The CDR3 is 14 amino acids. Germline CDR1 SGHRS, CDR2 YFSETQ. V lost 4 bases to trimming and J lost 4 bases, with 11 bases between them. The CDR3 is CASSERQATGELFF. The CDR3, as DNA: TGCGCCAGCAGCGAGAGACAGGCCACCGGGGAGCTGTTTTTT.

The chain recombines TRBV14 with TRBJ1-2; maybe TRBD1 (6 bases). The V and J ends lost 0 bases and 2 bases respectively, with 22 bases between them. From germline, CDR1 is SGHDN and CDR2 FVKESK. This CDR3 contains 19 residues. The CDR3 protein is CASSQEGRAGAGRNYGYTF. The DNA of the CDR3 is TGTGCCAGCAGCCAAGAGGGGCGGGCGGGGGCAGGTAGGAACTATGGCTACACCTTC.

The J gene is TRBJ2-5, the V gene TRBV5-4, with 9 bases lining up with TRBD2. Looked up from germline, CDR1 is SGHNT and CDR2 is YYREEE (reference sequence). V lost 4 bases, J lost 1 base, and 11 bases stayed unmatched. This CDR3 is built from 17 residues. The CDR3 DNA sequence: TGTGCCAGCAGCCCCTCTGGCGGGGGGGGCCTCCAAGAGACCCAGTACTTC. Translation gives CASSPSGGGGLQETQYF.

The chain has TRBV19 and TRBJ1-1; D is unresolved. CDR1 is LNHDA, CDR2 SQIVND, per germline (reference sequence). V dropped 7 bases and J dropped 0 bases, with 9 bases sitting between them. This CDR3 comprises 13 residues. The CDR3 DNA is TGTGCCAGTAATGGGCCACTGAACACTGAAGCTTTCTTT. Protein sequence: CASNGPLNTEAFF. Full variable domain (missing parts from reference TRBV19 and TRBJ1-1): DGGITQSPKYLFRKEGQNVTLSCEQNLNHDAMYWYRQDPGQGLRLIYYSQIVNDFQKGDIAEGYSVSREKKESFPLTVTSAQKNPTAFYLCASNGPLNTEAFFGQGTRLTVV.

This chain links TRBV2 with TRBJ1-6, with TRBD1 identical over 10 bases. In germline, CDR1 is SNHLY, CDR2 FYNNEI. V lost 7 bases and J lost 1; bases outside the gene matches: 4. The CDR3 totals 16 residues. DNA for the CDR3: TGTGCCAGCATGGGACAGGGGTTTTCCTATAATTCACCCCTCCACTTT. Its protein product is CASMGQGFSYNSPLHF.

The J gene is TRBJ2-1, the V gene TRBV5-4; 12 bases line up with TRBD1. V was clipped by 4 bases and J by 8 bases; unmatched bases: 19. Germline V gives CDR1 SGHNT, CDR2 YYREEE (reference sequence). The CDR3 extends over 19 amino acids. The CDR3 nucleotides are TGTGCCAGCAGCAACCCGATGGGACAGGGGGCGCAGGATTCGGATGAGCAGTTCTTC. Protein sequence: CASSNPMGQGAQDSDEQFF.

The CDR3 sequence: CSVEGGLNYGYTF. CDR3 in DNA: TGCAGCGTTGAAGGTGGCCTGAACTATGGCTACACCTTC. The V call is TRBV29-1, the J call TRBJ1-2, with D hard to call. The CDR3 is 13 residues long. The germline V gene has CDR1 SQVTM and CDR2 ANQGSEA. V was shortened by 1 base and J by 2 bases, with 8 bases between the two germline ends.

This sequence joins TRBV11-3 and TRBJ1-5; D gene ambiguous. V lost 4 bases and J lost 3, with 7 bases in between. This CDR3 comprises 13 residues. From germline, CDR1 is SGHNT and CDR2 YENEEA. In nucleotides, the CDR3 is TGTGCCAGCAGCTGGGCCCCCAATCAGCCCCAGCATTTT. It codes for CASSWAPNQPQHF.

This clone appeared a few times. The rearrangement joins TRBV27 to TRBJ1-6; TRBD1 matches 8 bases. The CDR3 length is 16 residues. J was trimmed by 2 bases and V by 6 bases; bases with no gene match: 6. Germline values: CDR1 MNHEY, CDR2 SMNVEV (reference sequence). CDR3: CASRRGQGTYNSPLHF. The CDR3, as DNA: TGTGCCAGCAGGAGAGGACAGGGCACCTATAATTCACCCCTCCACTTT.

This clone was picked up one time. The chain uses TRBV2 and TRBJ2-3, with 14 positions matching TRBD2. From germline, CDR1 is SNHLY and CDR2 FYNNEI. This CDR3 comprises 15 residues. With V trimmed by 7 bases and J by 6 bases, 6 bases remained unmatched. The CDR3 nucleotides read TGTGCCAGCACCAGACTAGCGGGGGGGCTTGATACGCAGTATTTT. As protein: CASTRLAGGLDTQYF.

V and J are TRBV10-3 and TRBJ2-1; TRBD2 aligns across 9 bases. There are 13 residues in the CDR3. The trim removed 10 bases at V and 1 base at J, leaving 2 bases unmatched. From germline, CDR1 is ENHRY and CDR2 SYGVKD. Written as DNA, the CDR3 is TGTGCCAGTCTAGCGGGATCCTACAATGAGCAGTTCTTC. Its translation is CASLAGSYNEQFF.

The table lists this clone with a few counts. The chain uses TRBV28 and TRBJ1-4; D is undetermined. CDR1 is MDHEN and CDR2 is SYDVKM in the germline V gene. V lost 3 bases and J lost 12, with 11 bases in between. The CDR3 has 12 residues. Written as DNA, the CDR3 is TGTGCCAGCAGTTTTTTCGGGTGGGAACTGTTTTTT. This sequence encodes CASSFFGWELFF.

The chain joins TRBV2 to TRBJ1-3, with D perhaps TRBD1 (6 bases). V lost 6 bases and J 3 bases, leaving 15 bases between the germline ends. Germline V gives CDR1 SNHLY, CDR2 FYNNEI. The CDR3 loop spans 15 amino acids. The DNA for the CDR3 is TGTGCCAGCAGACCCGGGGGGGCAGGTGGAAACACCATATATTTT. Translating it yields CASRPGGAGGNTIYF.

This clone was picked up a small number of times. The gene calls are TRBV6-4 and TRBJ2-3, with 12 bases lining up with TRBD1. V lost 5 bases to trimming and J lost 5 bases; unmatched junction nucleotides: 8. CDR1 is MRHNA, CDR2 SNTAGT, per germline. This CDR3 has 16 amino acids. The CDR3 loop is CASSPGDRGRGDTQYF. Here the CDR3 DNA reads TGTGCCAGCAGTCCCGGGGACAGGGGGCGCGGAGATACGCAGTATTTT.

The V and J genes are TRBV11-2 and TRBJ1-4; no reliable D call. V was trimmed by 4 bases and J by 5 bases, leaving 11 bases between them. CDR3 length: 14 amino acids. Germline-derived CDR1 and CDR2 are SGHAT and FQNNGV. The CDR3 DNA reads TGTGCCAGCAGCTACCTCGGCGGAAATGAAAAACTGTTTTTT. Protein: CASSYLGGNEKLFF.

The chain couples TRBV7-8 to TRBJ2-3, with 12 bases lining up with TRBD2. Trimming at V came to 3 bases and at J to 5 bases, leaving 6 bases not matched to a gene. The CDR3 runs 16 residues. The germline CDR1 and CDR2 sequences are SGHVS and FQNEAQ. The DNA for the CDR3 is TGTGCCAGCAGCTTGTCTAGCGGGGGGGCCGGAGATACGCAGTATTTT. This codes for CASSLSSGGAGDTQYF.

The chain couples TRBV19 to TRBJ2-4; TRBD1 aligns across 8 bases. The CDR3 extends over 16 amino acids. After removal of 3 bases from V and 6 bases from J, the junction contained 10 bases not matched to a gene. CDR1 is LNHDA, CDR2 SQIVND, per germline (reference sequence). CDR3 coding DNA: TGTGCCAGTAGTATGTCCCTGGACAGGGCAGGAAACATTCAGTACTTC. The encoded protein is CASSMSLDRAGNIQYF.

This clone was seen only once. This rearrangement joins TRBV7-2 to TRBJ2-2; TRBD2 agrees at 8 bases. V shed 1 base, J shed 3 bases, and the junction held 7 bases outside the gene matches. The CDR3 sequence is 17 residues long. The germline V gene has CDR1 SGHTA and CDR2 FQGNSA. The CDR3 reads CASSLEPGGRDTGELFF. The CDR3 coding sequence is TGTGCCAGCAGCTTAGAGCCGGGGGGGCGGGACACCGGGGAGCTGTTTTTT.

The chain has TRBV30 and TRBJ1-5; D is undetermined. The CDR3 runs 12 residues. With 2 bases removed from V and 4 bases from J, the gap between germline ends came to 6 bases. The germline V gene encodes CDR1 GTSNPN and CDR2 SVGIG (reference sequence). CDR3 region: CAWSSGNQPQHF. The CDR3 DNA reads TGTGCCTGGAGTTCAGGAAATCAGCCCCAGCATTTT.

This chain uses TRBV7-9 with TRBJ2-1; the D gene is possibly TRBD1 (6 bases). Germline CDR1 SEHNR, CDR2 FQNEAQ (reference sequence). Deletions cut 6 bases from V and 7 bases from J, with 10 bases between. The CDR3 spans 12 residues. CDR3 loop: CASSSRGNEQFF. For the CDR3, the DNA is TGTGCCAGCAGTTCGAGGGGGAATGAGCAGTTCTTC.

The genes are TRBV4-2 and TRBJ1-5, with TRBD1 matching 9 bases. CDR3 size: 14 residues. CDR1 and CDR2 (germline): LGHNA, YNFKEQ. With V trimmed by 4 bases and J by 5 bases, 3 bases remained unmatched. Written as DNA, the CDR3 is TGTGCCAGCAGCCCCCGACAGGGGGATCAGCCCCAGCATTTT. Translating it yields CASSPRQGDQPQHF.

V usage is TRBV19 and J usage is TRBJ1-5; possibly TRBD1 for D (5 bases). V lost 5 bases, J lost 2 bases, and 7 bases lay in between. Germline assignment: CDR1 LNHDA and CDR2 SQIVND (reference sequence). There are 13 residues in the CDR3. The CDR3 loop is CASSSQGNQPQHF. As DNA, the CDR3 is TGTGCCAGTAGTTCACAGGGCAATCAGCCCCAGCATTTT.

The chain uses TRBV5-6 and TRBJ2-3; TRBD2 is a possible D gene (6 bases). V gave up 4 bases and J gave up 3 bases, with 15 bases separating them. This CDR3 is built from 15 residues. Germline loops: CDR1 SGHDT, CDR2 YYEEEE. The CDR3 DNA sequence: TGTGCCAGCAGCCGGATGTCGGGGGAGACAGATACGCAGTATTTT. Translation gives CASSRMSGETDTQYF.

This clone was counted between two and nine times. As DNA, the CDR3 is TGTGCCAGCCTAGATCTCAGGGGGAACACTGAAGCTTTCTTT. It specifies CASLDLRGNTEAFF. V is TRBV6-5 and J is TRBJ1-1; D might be TRBD1 (6 bases). Germline V gene lookup returns CDR1 MNHEY and CDR2 SVGAGI. CDR3 length equals 14 residues. V shed 8 bases and J shed 1 base, with 14 bases lying between them.

The rearrangement uses TRBV4-1 and TRBJ2-2, with 9 bases that match TRBD1. The CDR3 spans 15 residues. Germline V lookup: CDR1 MGHRA, CDR2 YSYEKL. V was pared by 0 bases and J by 6 bases, with 2 bases of the junction left unmatched. CDR3 region: CASSQEGQGSGELFF. The CDR3 DNA sequence: TGCGCCAGCAGCCAAGAAGGACAGGGGTCCGGGGAGCTGTTTTTT.

The chain recombines TRBV10-3 with TRBJ1-4; 9 bases map to TRBD1. The CDR3 sequence is 14 residues long. The V gene's germline CDR1 is ENHRY and CDR2 SYGVKD. V lost 6 bases, J lost 5 bases, and 4 bases stayed unmatched. Here the CDR3 reads CAISPGTGNEKLFF. For the CDR3, the DNA is TGTGCCATCAGCCCCGGGACAGGGAATGAAAAACTGTTTTTT.